The next 21 T cell receptor beta chains were all read from a single sample in a study of cytomegalovirus exposure and HLA in healthy donors. Amplification used 60 Vbeta primers and 13 Jbeta primers. Assay used: immunoSEQ multiplex PCR; TCRdb lists only in-frame clones, some missing. Among around 84,000 clones listed, around 85% were seen once. The material sequenced was PBMCs. The receptor set was obtained from a human donor in good health.

V is TRBV14 and J is TRBJ1-1, with TRBD1 as a possible D gene (5 bases). The germline gives CDR1 SGHDN, CDR2 FVKESK. The length of the CDR3 is 13 residues. The V gene lost 4 bases and the J gene lost 7 bases, with 13 bases spanning the gap. CDR3 sequence reads: CASSLTGDREAFF. DNA for the CDR3: TGTGCCAGCAGCCTTACAGGAGATCGTGAAGCTTTCTTT. The full variable domain, with the rest looked up from reference TRBV14 and TRBJ1-1, is EAGVTQFPSHSVIEKGQTVTLRCDPISGHDNLYWYRRVMGKEIKFLLHFVKESKQDESGMPNNRFLAERTGGTYSTLKVQPAELEDSGVYFCASSLTGDREAFFGQGTRLTVV.

This clone has a single count. This chain links TRBV30 with TRBJ1-6; 7 positions agree with TRBD1. V was pared by 1 base and J by 10 bases, with 4 bases of the junction left unmatched. The CDR3 loop spans 13 amino acids. Germline V gives CDR1 GTSNPN, CDR2 SVGIG (reference sequence). CDR3 coding DNA: TGTGCCTGGAGTGCTACAGGGGACTCACCCCTCCACTTT. As protein: CAWSATGDSPLHF.

This chain links TRBV6-1 with TRBJ2-7, with TRBD1 matching 9 bases. V shed 6 bases and J 4 bases; nucleotides not matched to a gene: 10. CDR3 length: 15 residues. In germline, CDR1 is MNHNS, CDR2 SASEGT. This CDR3 is CASSGGTGRGYEQYF. DNA of the CDR3: TGTGCCAGCAGCGGAGGGACAGGGCGAGGGTACGAGCAGTACTTC.

The chain couples TRBV5-6 to TRBJ2-1; 8 positions agree with TRBD2. Germline CDR1 and CDR2: SGHDT and YYEEEE. CDR3 size: 17 residues. Trimming at V came to 5 bases and at J to 0 bases, leaving 10 bases not matched to a gene. CDR3 in amino acids: CASRKGWSGSSYNEQFF. The CDR3 region has the DNA TGTGCCAGCAGAAAAGGGTGGAGCGGGAGCTCCTACAATGAGCAGTTCTTC. The full variable domain, completed using reference TRBV5-6 and TRBJ2-1, is DAGVTQSPTHLIKTRGQQVTLRCSPKSGHDTVSWYQQALGQGPQFIFQYYEEEERQRGNFPDRFSGHQFPNYSSELNVNALLLGDSALYLCASRKGWSGSSYNEQFFGPGTRLTVL.

The chain is built from TRBV5-6 and TRBJ1-2, with TRBD1 matching over 7 bases. The CDR3 covers 13 residues. The germline gives CDR1 SGHDT, CDR2 YYEEEE. The junction had 5 bases not matched to a gene; V was cut back by 4 bases and J by 5 bases. CDR3 DNA sequence: TGTGCCAGCAGCCAGGGACAGAAGTATGGCTACACCTTC. This codes for CASSQGQKYGYTF.

The V call is TRBV7-2, the J call TRBJ2-2; D is uncertain. Germline assignment: CDR1 SGHTA and CDR2 FQGNSA. The CDR3 totals 14 residues. V lost 8 bases to trimming and J lost 6 bases, with 16 bases between them. DNA for the CDR3: TGTGCCAGCCGACTCGGAAGAGATCCCGGGGAGCTGTTTTTT. Translation: CASRLGRDPGELFF. The entire variable domain, with the rest obtained from reference TRBV7-2 and TRBJ2-2, is as follows: GAGVSQSPSNKVTEKGKDVELRCDPISGHTALYWYRQSLGQGLEFLIYFQGNSAPDKSGLPSDRFSAERTGGSVSTLTIQRTQQEDSAVYLCASRLGRDPGELFFGEGSRLTVL.

The genes are TRBV29-1 and TRBJ2-1; the D is unclear. The V end lost 1 base, the J end lost 4 bases, and 11 bases lay between the germline ends. The length of the CDR3 is 14 residues. CDR1 and CDR2 from the germline V gene are SQVTM and ANQGSEA. The CDR3 reads CSVEAPIAYNEQFF. CDR3 in DNA: TGCAGCGTTGAAGCCCCCATAGCTTACAATGAGCAGTTCTTC.

The CDR3 reads CASSSLAGGRTDTQYF. Here the CDR3 DNA reads TGTGCCAGCAGCTCACTAGCGGGGGGCCGGACAGATACGCAGTATTTT. The chain joins TRBV7-8 to TRBJ2-3; 12 bases match TRBD2. In germline, CDR1 is SGHVS, CDR2 FQNEAQ. Losses at the gene ends were 4 bases for V and 3 bases for J; bases not matched to a gene: 5. This CDR3 has 16 residues.

This chain joins TRBV5-1 and TRBJ2-2, with TRBD2 as a possible D gene (5 bases). Germline values: CDR1 SGHRS, CDR2 YFSETQ. CDR3 length equals 14 residues. Trimming cost V 1 base and J 6 bases, with 10 bases left between them. The CDR3 here is CASSLRLAAGELFF. DNA of the CDR3: TGCGCCAGCAGCTTGCGGCTAGCCGCCGGGGAGCTGTTTTTT.

This chain connects TRBV5-1 to TRBJ2-5; 11 bases fit TRBD2. The tail of the sequence fits TRBJ2-7 better, so the J call may be wrong. Germline V gene sequence: CDR1 SGHRS, CDR2 YFSETQ. This CDR3 is built from 16 residues. The CDR3 sequence is CASSTGTSGRWYEQYF. CDR3 nucleotide sequence: TGCGCCAGCAGCACGGGGACTAGCGGCCGGTGGTACGAGCAGTACTTC.

The chain recombines TRBV11-2 with TRBJ1-2; TRBD1 agrees at 7 bases. Germline CDR1 is SGHAT and CDR2 is FQNNGV. Trimming removed 5 bases from V and 2 bases from J; junction bases left unmatched: 8. This CDR3 comprises 15 residues. CDR3 sequence: CASSPVTGPNYGYTF. The CDR3 DNA is TGTGCCAGCAGCCCGGTGACAGGGCCCAACTATGGCTACACCTTC.

This clone was counted a few times. This likely reflects a read error, since a far larger clone is one base away. The rearrangement uses TRBV4-1 and TRBJ2-7; D gene ambiguous. Germline assignment: CDR1 MGHRA and CDR2 YSYEKL. This CDR3 spans 15 amino acids. V lost 0 bases to trimming and J lost 4 bases, with 13 bases between them. The DNA for the CDR3 is TGCGCCAGCAGCCAAGAAGAGTTCAAAGCTTACGAGCAGTACTTC. This sequence encodes CASSQEEFKAYEQYF.

CDR3 loop: CASSPSSDNSYEQYF. The CDR3 region has the DNA TGTGCCAGCTCACCATCGTCGGACAACTCCTACGAGCAGTACTTC. This chain links TRBV18 with TRBJ2-7; tentative D call: TRBD1 (5 bases). This CDR3 region has 15 residues. V was cut by 2 bases and J by 0 bases, with 11 bases left in between. Germline CDR1 is KGHSH and CDR2 is LQKENI.

The chain has TRBV18 and TRBJ1-1; 11 bases agree with TRBD1. The CDR3 is made up of 15 amino acids. In germline, CDR1 is KGHSH, CDR2 LQKENI. V shed 4 bases, J shed 6 bases, and the junction held 7 bases outside the gene matches. CDR3 coding DNA: TGTGCCAGCTCACGCAGGACAGGGGGCGGCCCTGAAGCTTTCTTT. Its translation: CASSRRTGGGPEAFF.

The V call is TRBV7-9, the J call TRBJ2-1; a possible D gene is TRBD2 (7 bases). CDR3 length equals 15 residues. Trimming cost V 4 bases and J 7 bases, with 17 bases left between them. The germline V gene encodes CDR1 SEHNR and CDR2 FQNEAQ (reference sequence). The CDR3 protein is CASSSSGGAGNEQFF. CDR3 nucleotide sequence: TGTGCCAGCAGCTCAAGTGGGGGGGCGGGGAATGAGCAGTTCTTC.

This chain joins TRBV7-6 and TRBJ2-2; possibly TRBD2 for D (6 bases). Trimming removed 5 bases at V and 4 bases at J, with 11 bases between. CDR1 and CDR2 (germline): SGHVS, FNYEAQ. The CDR3 spans 14 residues. For the CDR3, the DNA is TGTGCCAGCAGCCCCGGGACTTCCACCGGGGAGCTGTTTTTT. Encoded protein: CASSPGTSTGELFF.

Concerning this clone itself: Germline is not matched at one junction end, which may reflect a read error. This chain joins TRBV6-5 and TRBJ1-5, with D perhaps TRBD1 (6 bases). Germline values: CDR1 MNHEY, CDR2 SVGAGI. This CDR3 is built from 15 residues. CDR3 residues: CASSYSQGGNQPQNF. The CDR3 coding sequence is TGTGCCAGCAGTTACTCACAGGGCGGCAATCAGCCCCAGAATTTT.

The chain uses TRBV5-6 and TRBJ2-2, with D possibly being TRBD1 (6 bases). The length of the CDR3 is 17 residues. CDR1 and CDR2 (germline): SGHDT, YYEEEE. Trimming cost V 0 bases and J 6 bases, with 18 bases left between them. Written as DNA, the CDR3 is TGTGCCAGCAGCTTGGTGGCCCGGACAGATTTGGCCGGGGAGCTGTTTTTT. Translation gives CASSLVARTDLAGELFF. The full variable domain, with the rest looked up from reference TRBV5-6 and TRBJ2-2, is DAGVTQSPTHLIKTRGQQVTLRCSPKSGHDTVSWYQQALGQGPQFIFQYYEEEERQRGNFPDRFSGHQFPNYSSELNVNALLLGDSALYLCASSLVARTDLAGELFFGEGSRLTVL.

The chain couples TRBV27 to TRBJ1-1, with D possibly TRBD1 on 6 matching bases. Germline V gene data show CDR1 as MNHEY and CDR2 as SMNVEV (reference sequence). V was pared by 7 bases and J by 4 bases, with 19 bases between. The CDR3 extends over 15 amino acids. The DNA for the CDR3 is TGTGCCAGCACTCTTCGCGGGGGGCAGGTCACTGAAGCTTTCTTT. This sequence encodes CASTLRGGQVTEAFF.

The chain combines TRBV4-1 with TRBJ2-1; D gene ambiguous. The V and J ends lost 1 base and 6 bases respectively, with 7 bases between them. The CDR3 covers 13 residues. CDR1 MGHRA and CDR2 YSYEKL come from the germline V gene. The DNA of the CDR3 is TGCGCCAGCAGCCAAGTCCCTAGCAATGAGCAGTTCTTC. It encodes CASSQVPSNEQFF.

The chain recombines TRBV5-1 with TRBJ2-7; possibly TRBD2 for D (5 bases). V was cut by 2 bases and J by 5 bases, with 11 bases left in between. CDR1 and CDR2 from the germline V gene are SGHRS and YFSETQ. The CDR3 covers 13 residues. CDR3 coding DNA: TGCGCCAGCAGCTTCGGGGATTCCCACGAGCAGTACTTC. It translates to CASSFGDSHEQYF.